This TCR beta chain was found in a study of regulatory T cells in long-lasting Graves disease. Regarding time point: newly diagnosed GD, antithyroid drugs for less than 3 months. PBMC-derived RNA was used for the TCR library. Building of the TCR beta libraries involved iRepertoire HTBI primers and Arm-PCR of CDR3 regions. One entry per CDR3 protein, called by TCRdb with MiXCR from the multiplex PCR reads. The sample lists hundreds of thousands of distinct CDR3 sequences, more than 10% occurring once. CDR1 and CDR2 from the germline V gene are MNHEY and SMNVEV (reference sequence). J was trimmed by 5 bases and V by 5 bases; bases with no gene match: 10. The CDR3 extends over 16 amino acids. This clonotype came up many times. These sequences were also reported in another study, on T cells in Graves' hyperthyroidism and ophthalmopathy.

This TCR was sampled from a woman younger than 45 with Graves disease. This rearrangement joins TRBV27 to TRBJ1-5; 9 positions agree with TRBD1. The specimen was peripheral blood mononuclear cells (PBMCs), collected at new diagnosis, from a patient treated with antithyroid drugs. CDR3 region: CASSTTTGGSDQPQHF. CDR3 in DNA: TGTGCCAGCAGTACTACTACAGGGGGCTCGGATCAGCCCCAGCATTTT.